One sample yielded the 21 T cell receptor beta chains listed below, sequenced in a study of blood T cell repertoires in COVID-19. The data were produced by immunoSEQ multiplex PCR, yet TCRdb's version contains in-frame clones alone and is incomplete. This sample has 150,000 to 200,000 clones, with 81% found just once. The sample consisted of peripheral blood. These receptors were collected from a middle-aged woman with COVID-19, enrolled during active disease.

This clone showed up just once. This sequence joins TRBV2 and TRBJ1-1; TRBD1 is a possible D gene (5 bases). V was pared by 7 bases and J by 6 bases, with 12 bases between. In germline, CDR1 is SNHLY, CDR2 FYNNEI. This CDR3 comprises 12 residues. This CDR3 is CASNPAGAEAFF. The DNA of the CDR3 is TGTGCCAGCAATCCCGCGGGGGCTGAAGCTTTCTTT.

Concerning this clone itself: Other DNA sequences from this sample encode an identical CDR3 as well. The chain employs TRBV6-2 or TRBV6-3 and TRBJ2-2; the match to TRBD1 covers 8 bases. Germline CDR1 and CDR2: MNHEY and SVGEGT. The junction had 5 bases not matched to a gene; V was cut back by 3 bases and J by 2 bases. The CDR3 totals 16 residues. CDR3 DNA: TGTGCCAGCAGTTATGGTGACAGGGGAAACACCGGGGAGCTGTTTTTT. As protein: CASSYGDRGNTGELFF.

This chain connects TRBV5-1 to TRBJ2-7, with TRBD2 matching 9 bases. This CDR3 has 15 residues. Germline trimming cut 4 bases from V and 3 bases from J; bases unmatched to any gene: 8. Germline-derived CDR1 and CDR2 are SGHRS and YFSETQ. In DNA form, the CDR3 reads TGCGCCAGCAGCGTGACTAGCGGAGCTATCTACGAGCAGTACTTC. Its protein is CASSVTSGAIYEQYF.

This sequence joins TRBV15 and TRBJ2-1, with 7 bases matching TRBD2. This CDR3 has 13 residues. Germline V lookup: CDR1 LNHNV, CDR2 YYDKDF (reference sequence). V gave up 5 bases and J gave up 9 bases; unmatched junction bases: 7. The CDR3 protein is CATSLGGLGEQFF. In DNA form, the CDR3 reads TGTGCCACCAGCCTGGGAGGGCTAGGTGAGCAGTTCTTC.

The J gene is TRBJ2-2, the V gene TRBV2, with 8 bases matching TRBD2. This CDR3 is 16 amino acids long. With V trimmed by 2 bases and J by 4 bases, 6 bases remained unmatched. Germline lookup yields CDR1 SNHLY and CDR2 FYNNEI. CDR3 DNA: TGTGCCAGCAGTGAATCCGGGACTAGAATCACCGGGGAGCTGTTTTTT. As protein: CASSESGTRITGELFF.

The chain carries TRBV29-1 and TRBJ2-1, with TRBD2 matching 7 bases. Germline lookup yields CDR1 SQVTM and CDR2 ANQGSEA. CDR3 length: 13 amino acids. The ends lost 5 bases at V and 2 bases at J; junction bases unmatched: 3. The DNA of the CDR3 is TGCAGCGTTTCCGGGACTACCTACAATGAGCAGTTCTTC. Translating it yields CSVSGTTYNEQFF.

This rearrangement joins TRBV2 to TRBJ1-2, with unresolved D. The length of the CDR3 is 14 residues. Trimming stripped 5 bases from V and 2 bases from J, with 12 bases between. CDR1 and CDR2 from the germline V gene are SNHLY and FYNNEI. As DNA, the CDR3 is TGTGCCAGCAGTTTGGGCAGGCAGAACTATGGCTACACCTTC. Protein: CASSLGRQNYGYTF.

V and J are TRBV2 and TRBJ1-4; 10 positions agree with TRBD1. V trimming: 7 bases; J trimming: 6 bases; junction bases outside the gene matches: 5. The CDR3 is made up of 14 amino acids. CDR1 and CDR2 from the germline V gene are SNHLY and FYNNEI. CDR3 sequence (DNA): TGTGCCAGCAATACGGACAGGGGGGATGAAAAACTGTTTTTT. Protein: CASNTDRGDEKLFF.

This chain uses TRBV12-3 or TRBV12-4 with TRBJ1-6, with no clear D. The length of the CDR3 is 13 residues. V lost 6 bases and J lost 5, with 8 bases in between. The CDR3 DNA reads TGTGCCAGCAGGGTGGCCCATAATTCACCCCTCCACTTT. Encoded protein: CASRVAHNSPLHF.

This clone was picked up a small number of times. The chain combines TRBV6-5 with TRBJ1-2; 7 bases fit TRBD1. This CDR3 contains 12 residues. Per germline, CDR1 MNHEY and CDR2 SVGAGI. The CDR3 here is CAGTATNYGYTF. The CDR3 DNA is TGTGCTGGGACAGCGACTAACTATGGCTACACCTTC.

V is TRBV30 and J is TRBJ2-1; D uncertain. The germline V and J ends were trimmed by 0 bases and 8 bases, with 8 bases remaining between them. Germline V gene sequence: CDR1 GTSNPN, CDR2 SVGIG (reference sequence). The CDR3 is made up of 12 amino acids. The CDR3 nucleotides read TGTGCCTGGAGTGTCCTGGGCTATGAGCAGTTCTTC. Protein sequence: CAWSVLGYEQFF.

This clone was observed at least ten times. In nucleotides, the CDR3 is TGTGCCAGCAGCTTTAGACAGGGCCCGCCAGAAGCTTTCTTT. As protein: CASSFRQGPPEAFF. The chain recombines TRBV11-3 with TRBJ1-1; TRBD1 aligns across 7 bases. CDR3 length: 14 amino acids. With 3 bases clipped from V and 8 bases from J, the junction kept 9 bases outside the gene matches. Germline V gives CDR1 SGHNT, CDR2 YENEEA. The full variable domain, with the rest looked up from reference TRBV11-3 and TRBJ1-1, is EAGVVQSPRYKIIEKKQPVAFWCNPISGHNTLYWYLQNLGQGPELLIRYENEEAVDDSQLPKDRFSAERLKGVDSTLKIQPAELGDSAVYLCASSFRQGPPEAFFGQGTRLTVV.

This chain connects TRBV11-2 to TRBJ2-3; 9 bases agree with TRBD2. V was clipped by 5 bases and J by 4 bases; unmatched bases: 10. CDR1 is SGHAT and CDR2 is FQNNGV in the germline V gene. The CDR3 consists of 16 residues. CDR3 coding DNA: TGTGCCAGCAGCCTCGGCGGCGGGAGGGCCTCAGATACGCAGTATTTT. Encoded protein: CASSLGGGRASDTQYF.

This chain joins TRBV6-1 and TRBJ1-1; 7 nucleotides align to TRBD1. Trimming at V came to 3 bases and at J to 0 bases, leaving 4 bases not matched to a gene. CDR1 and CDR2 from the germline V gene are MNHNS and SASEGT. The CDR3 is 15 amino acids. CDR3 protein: CASSDEGAVNTEAFF. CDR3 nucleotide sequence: TGTGCCAGCAGTGACGAGGGGGCCGTGAACACTGAAGCTTTCTTT.

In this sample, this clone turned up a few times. In DNA form, the CDR3 reads TGTGCCAGCAGTTACGGACAGGCCGACTCTGGAAACACCATATATTTT. This translates into CASSYGQADSGNTIYF. The V gene is TRBV6-5, the J gene TRBJ1-3, with 7 bases that match TRBD1. V lost 2 bases and J lost 0; bases outside the gene matches: 4. Germline CDR1 and CDR2: MNHEY and SVGAGI. The CDR3 loop spans 16 amino acids.

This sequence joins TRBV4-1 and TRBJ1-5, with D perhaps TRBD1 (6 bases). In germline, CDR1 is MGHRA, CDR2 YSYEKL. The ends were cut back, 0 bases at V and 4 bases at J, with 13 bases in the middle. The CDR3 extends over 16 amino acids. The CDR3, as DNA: TGCGCCAGCAGCCAAGATGGCAGGGGACCGAATCAGCCCCAGCATTTT. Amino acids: CASSQDGRGPNQPQHF.

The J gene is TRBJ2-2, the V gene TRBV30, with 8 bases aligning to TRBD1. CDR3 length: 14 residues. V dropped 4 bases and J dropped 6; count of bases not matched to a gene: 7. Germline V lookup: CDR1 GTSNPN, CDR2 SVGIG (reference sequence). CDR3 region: CAWKGTGWSGELFF. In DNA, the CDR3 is TGTGCCTGGAAAGGGACAGGTTGGTCCGGGGAGCTGTTTTTT.

The DNA for the CDR3 is TGTGCCAGCAGCCCAACACGGGACACTGAAGCTTTCTTT. Amino acid sequence: CASSPTRDTEAFF. The chain has TRBV11-1 and TRBJ1-1; D gene unclear. The CDR3 consists of 13 residues. The germline V gene encodes CDR1 SGHAT and CDR2 FQDESV (reference sequence). V lost 5 bases to trimming and J lost 3 bases, with 10 bases between them.

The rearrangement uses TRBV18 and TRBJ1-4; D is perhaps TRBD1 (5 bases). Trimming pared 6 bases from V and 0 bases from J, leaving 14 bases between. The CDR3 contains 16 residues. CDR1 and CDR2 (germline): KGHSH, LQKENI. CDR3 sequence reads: CASSEGTPSTNEKLFF. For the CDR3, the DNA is TGTGCCAGCTCGGAGGGGACTCCCTCAACTAATGAAAAACTGTTTTTT.

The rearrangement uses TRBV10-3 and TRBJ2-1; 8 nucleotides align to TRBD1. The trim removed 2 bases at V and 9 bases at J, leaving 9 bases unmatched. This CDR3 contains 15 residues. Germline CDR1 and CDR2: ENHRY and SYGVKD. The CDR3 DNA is TGTGCCATCAGTGAGGGACAGGGACAAGTGAGTGAGCAGTTCTTC. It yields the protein CAISEGQGQVSEQFF.

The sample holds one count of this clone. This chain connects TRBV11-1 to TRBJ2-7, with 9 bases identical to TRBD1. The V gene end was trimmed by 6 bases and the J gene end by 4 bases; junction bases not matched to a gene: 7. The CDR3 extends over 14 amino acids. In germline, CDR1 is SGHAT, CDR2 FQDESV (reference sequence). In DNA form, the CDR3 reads TGTGCCAGCAGTCGGGGACAGGGTAATTACGAGCAGTACGTC. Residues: CASSRGQGNYEQYV.